The clone carrying this T cell receptor beta chain was counted a few times. These data originate in a study of T-cell memory formation after mild COVID-19. The CDR3 extends over 15 amino acids. CDR1 and CDR2 from the germline V gene are SGHTA and FQGNSA. Trimming left V 7 bases short and J 0 bases short, with 15 bases between. TCRdb fed the 5' RACE reads into MiXCR, producing one record per CDR3 protein. The repertoire holds roughly 130,000 distinct CDR3 sequences, with around 15% as singletons. The genes are TRBV7-2 and TRBJ2-5; D perhaps matches TRBD1 (6 bases). This clonotype originated in a man aged 18 to 35 who had mild COVID-19 (a few samples of this study predate the infection). Cell type and time point are not known. The sequencing input was PBMCs or a T cell subset sorted from them (not recorded which). CDR3 sequence: CASIAVRDNQETQYF. In DNA, the CDR3 is TGTGCCAGCATCGCGGTGAGGGACAACCAAGAGACCCAGTACTTC.